This T cell receptor beta chain was captured in a study of T cell responses to AZD1222 COVID-19 vaccine. The study's findings and limits: Repertoire sampling occurred only after the peak T cell response. Increased Spike-specific TCR breadth and depth were observed after two AZD1222 doses.

The trim removed 4 bases at V and 4 bases at J, leaving 3 bases unmatched. The length of the CDR3 is 13 residues. Produced via immunoSEQ multiplex PCR; TCRdb's table is partial and in-frame only. The profile covers some 180,000 clones, with 85% to 95% appearing a single time and 3.5% to 4% taken by the ten largest. Details on this clone: Its antigen is unknown.

Material: peripheral blood, obtained 28 days after the second dose of the MenACWY control vaccine. This TCR came from an adult who received the MenACWY meningococcal vaccine as a control. The V call is TRBV12-3 or TRBV12-4, the J call TRBJ2-7; 8 nucleotides agree with TRBD1. The CDR3 is CASSSGQDYEQYF. The CDR3 DNA follows: TGTGCCAGCAGTTCGGGACAGGATTACGAGCAGTACTTC.